Listed here is a single T cell receptor beta chain. This record belongs to a study of blood T cell repertoires in COVID-19. The CDR3 length is 15 residues. V shed 4 bases, J shed 6 bases, and the junction held 6 bases outside the gene matches. Germline CDR1 LNHDA, CDR2 SQIVND (reference sequence). Sequencing used immunoSEQ multiplex PCR; TCRdb keeps in-frame clones, though not all of them. The data hold approximately 230,000 clones, with about nine tenths observed a single time. V usage is TRBV19 and J usage is TRBJ2-3, with TRBD2 identical over 11 bases. The receptor comes from a man in his forties who had recovered from COVID-19. The sample comprised PBMCs or T cells enriched from blood (not recorded which). The CDR3: CASSTTGTSGDTQYF. In DNA, the CDR3 is TGTGCCAGTAGTACGACCGGGACTAGCGGCGATACGCAGTATTTT.